Presented here are 8 T cell receptor beta chains from one specimen sequenced in a study of CD4 T cells in relation to SARS-CoV-2 and coronaviruses (dated by TCRdb to the early 2020s). The protocol used for the library was the immunoSEQ multiplex PCR assay. Drawn from immuneACCESS, this table holds only the in-frame rearrangements with V and J called that TCRdb kept. Clones are partly lost; checked studies trace under half to an unresolved V gene and leave the rest unexplained. Across this sample there are tens of thousands of clones, with about three quarters seen only once. The ten biggest clones cover around 12% of the sample. For these receptors, no antigen is known. CD4+ T cells from unexposed donors were collected before the COVID-19 pandemic (2011-2018). The EasySep CD4+ T cell isolation kit was used to isolate CD4+ T cells once the cultures had run for ten to eleven days. The specimen was CD4+ T cells from PBMCs, cultured in vitro. Source of these receptors: a human donor in good health.

This sequence joins TRBV19 and TRBJ2-7; maybe TRBD2 (6 bases). Trimming cost V 5 bases and J 1 base, with 21 bases left between them. Per germline, CDR1 LNHDA and CDR2 SQIVND (reference sequence). The CDR3 runs to 17 residues. CDR3 in DNA: TGTGCCAGTAGTTACCTTAGATCGGGCGGGACTTCCTACGAGCAGTACTTC. Translating it yields CASSYLRSGGTSYEQYF.

This clone has just one count. J is TRBJ2-5 and V is TRBV7-3, with 7 bases matching TRBD2. The germline gives CDR1 SGHTA, CDR2 FQGTGA. After removal of 6 bases from V and 4 bases from J, the junction contained 11 bases not matched to a gene. The CDR3 is 15 residues long. CDR3 in amino acids: CASSRSPLAGETQYF. The CDR3 region has the DNA TGTGCCAGCAGTCGGTCCCCCTTAGCGGGAGAGACCCAGTACTTC.

The count of this clone is one. The chain has TRBV5-5 and TRBJ1-1; no clear D gene. CDR3 length: 11 amino acids. V shed 3 bases and J shed 4 bases, with 4 bases lying between them. The germline CDR1 and CDR2 sequences are SGHKS and YYEKEE (reference sequence). The chain's CDR3 is CASSSFTEAFF. The DNA of the CDR3 is TGTGCCAGCAGCTCTTTCACTGAAGCTTTCTTT.

V is TRBV27 and J is TRBJ1-2; 9 bases line up with TRBD1. Trimming removed 4 bases from V and 3 bases from J; junction bases left unmatched: 6. The CDR3 is 15 residues long. Per germline, CDR1 MNHEY and CDR2 SMNVEV (reference sequence). The CDR3 loop is CASSYSGQGDYGYTF. DNA of the CDR3: TGTGCCAGCAGTTACTCGGGACAGGGCGACTATGGCTACACCTTC.

The gene calls are TRBV5-1 and TRBJ2-1, with no clear D. Trimming took off 0 bases at V and 4 bases at J, with 8 bases between the two ends. CDR1 is SGHRS and CDR2 is YFSETQ in the germline V gene. CDR3 size: 14 residues. The CDR3 is CASSLEQAYNEQFF. CDR3 nucleotide sequence: TGCGCCAGCAGCTTGGAGCAGGCTTACAATGAGCAGTTCTTC.

The chain carries TRBV10-3 and TRBJ2-1, with D unresolved. V was shortened by 8 bases and J by 4 bases, with 12 bases between the two germline ends. From germline, CDR1 is ENHRY and CDR2 SYGVKD. The CDR3 loop spans 13 amino acids. CDR3 amino acids: CAILGTVYNEQFF. The DNA for the CDR3 is TGTGCCATCTTAGGAACAGTATACAATGAGCAGTTCTTC.

The chain is built from TRBV28 and TRBJ1-1; no reliable D call. This CDR3 is built from 13 residues. Germline V gene sequence: CDR1 MDHEN, CDR2 SYDVKM. V was clipped by 6 bases and J by 2 bases, with 10 bases between them. The DNA for the CDR3 is TGTGCCAGCAGCCCTAGACTTAACACTGAAGCTTTCTTT. This translates into CASSPRLNTEAFF.

The V gene is TRBV2, the J gene TRBJ1-5; D gene ambiguous. V lost 1 base and J lost 0, with 7 bases in between. This CDR3 contains 15 residues. Germline lookup yields CDR1 SNHLY and CDR2 FYNNEI. In nucleotides, the CDR3 is TGTGCCAGCAGTGAAGTAAGGGCTAGCAATCAGCCCCAGCATTTT. It is translated as CASSEVRASNQPQHF.